This TCR beta chain was found in a study of T-cell reconstitution after alpha-beta-depleted transplantation in children. There are 16 residues in the CDR3. With 7 bases clipped from V and 7 bases from J, the junction kept 13 bases outside the gene matches. Germline V CDR1 and CDR2: LGHNA, YNFKEQ. The TCRbeta library was prepared with unique molecular identifiers. TCRdb redid the calling of the PCR reads with MiXCR, one entry per CDR3 protein. The sample includes almost 250,000 distinct CDR3 sequences, about 23% of them seen just once. General study results and limits: At one year after transplant, newly produced T cells mostly accounted for T-cell counts and diversity.

The sample holds many counts of this clonotype. The antigen is unknown. Sample: PBMCs, taken before TCRalphabeta/CD19-depleted stem cell transplant. The J gene is TRBJ1-6, the V gene TRBV4-2; TRBD1 matches at 7 bases. This sequence originates from a girl aged 2-10 years with Fanconi anemia, due to receive a stem cell transplant. CDR3 sequence reads: CASTTLGQHINSPLHF. As DNA, the CDR3 is TGTGCCAGCACCACCTTGGGACAGCATATAAATTCACCCCTCCACTTT.